Included here is one TCR beta chain sequence, with context. This entry belongs to a study of shared clonotypes between healthy human individuals. In replicate PCRs of sorted subsets, 150 to 200 ng DNA, approximately 30,000 T cell genomes, was used. TCRdb keeps only in-frame clones here, not all; method: immunoSEQ multiplex PCR. The sample shows over a million clones, roughly 96% of them seen only once. This receptor was obtained from a man aged 30 to 39 in good health. The sample consisted of naive CD4+ T cells sorted from blood. Noted subset: CD45RA+ positively selected.

The CDR3 loop is CAITPGWGKNIQYF. The CDR3 DNA reads TGTGCCATCACCCCGGGGTGGGGCAAAAACATTCAGTACTTC. This chain links TRBV6-4 with TRBJ2-4, with D perhaps matching TRBD2 (5 bases). Trimming pared 10 bases from V and 3 bases from J, leaving 16 bases between. Germline assignment: CDR1 MRHNA and CDR2 SNTAGT. This CDR3 spans 14 amino acids.